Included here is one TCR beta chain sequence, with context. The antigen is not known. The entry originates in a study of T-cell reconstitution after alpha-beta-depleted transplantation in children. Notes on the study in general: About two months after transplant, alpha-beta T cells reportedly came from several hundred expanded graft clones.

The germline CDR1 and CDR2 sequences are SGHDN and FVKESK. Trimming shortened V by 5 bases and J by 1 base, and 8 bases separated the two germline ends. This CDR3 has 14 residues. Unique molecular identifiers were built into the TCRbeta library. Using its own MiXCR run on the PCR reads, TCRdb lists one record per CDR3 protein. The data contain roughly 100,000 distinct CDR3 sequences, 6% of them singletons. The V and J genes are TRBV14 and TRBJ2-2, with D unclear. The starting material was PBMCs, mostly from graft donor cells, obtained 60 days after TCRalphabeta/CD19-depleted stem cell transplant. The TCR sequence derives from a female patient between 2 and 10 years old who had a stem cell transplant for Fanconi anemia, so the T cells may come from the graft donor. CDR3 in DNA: TGTGCCAGCAGCAGGCTGGGGAACACCGGGGAGCTGTTTTTT. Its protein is CASSRLGNTGELFF.